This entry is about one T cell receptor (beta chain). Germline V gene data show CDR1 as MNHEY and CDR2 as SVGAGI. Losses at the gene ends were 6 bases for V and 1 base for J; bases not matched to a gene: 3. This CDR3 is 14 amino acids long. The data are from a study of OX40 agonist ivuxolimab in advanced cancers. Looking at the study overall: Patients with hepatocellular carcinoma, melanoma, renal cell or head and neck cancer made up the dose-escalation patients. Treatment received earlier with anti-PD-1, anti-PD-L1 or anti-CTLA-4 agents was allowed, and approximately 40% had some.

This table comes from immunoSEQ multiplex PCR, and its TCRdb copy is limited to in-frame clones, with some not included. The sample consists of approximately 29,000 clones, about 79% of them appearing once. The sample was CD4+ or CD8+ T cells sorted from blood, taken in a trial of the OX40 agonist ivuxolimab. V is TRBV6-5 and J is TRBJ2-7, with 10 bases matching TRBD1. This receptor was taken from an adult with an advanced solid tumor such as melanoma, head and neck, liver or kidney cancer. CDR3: CASSRTGGSYEQYF. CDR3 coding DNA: TGTGCCAGCAGCAGGACAGGGGGATCCTACGAGCAGTACTTC.